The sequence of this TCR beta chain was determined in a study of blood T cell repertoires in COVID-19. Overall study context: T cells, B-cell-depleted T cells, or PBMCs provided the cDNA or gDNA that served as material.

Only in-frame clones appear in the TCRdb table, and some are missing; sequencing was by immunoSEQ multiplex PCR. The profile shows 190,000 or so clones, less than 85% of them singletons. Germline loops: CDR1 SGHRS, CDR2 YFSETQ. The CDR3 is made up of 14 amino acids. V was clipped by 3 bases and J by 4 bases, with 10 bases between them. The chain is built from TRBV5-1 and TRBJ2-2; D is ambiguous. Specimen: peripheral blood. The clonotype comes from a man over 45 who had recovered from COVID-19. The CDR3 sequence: CASSSKRSTGELFF. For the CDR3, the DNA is TGCGCCAGCAGCTCGAAAAGGAGCACCGGGGAGCTGTTTTTT.